This TCR beta chain came from a study of cytomegalovirus exposure and HLA in healthy donors. Study results and limitations: Accurate prediction of HLA-A and HLA-B alleles (for most subjects) was reportedly achieved from TCR beta sequences. In a later analysis, several top co-occurrence clusters appeared linked to parvovirus B19, influenza, CMV and Epstein-Barr virus.

The PCR employed 60 Vbeta primers together with 13 Jbeta primers. Some clones are missing from TCRdb's copy, which holds only in-frame ones; the method was immunoSEQ multiplex PCR. The data contain over 150,000 clones, less than 85% of them seen just once; the ten biggest clones take up around 4%. The length of the CDR3 is 13 residues. Germline-derived CDR1 and CDR2 are SSHAT and FNYEAQ (reference sequence). Of note for this clone: What it recognizes is unknown. The junction departs from germline at one end; a sequencing error may be responsible.

Sequenced sample: PBMCs. The chain is built from TRBV7-7 and TRBJ2-2; 7 bases are shared with TRBD2. The TCR was taken from a man in his forties or fifties in good health and CMV-seronegative. The CDR3: CASSPRGAGELFF. In DNA, the CDR3 is TGTGCTAGCAGCCCCCGGGGGGCCGGGGAGCTGTTTTTT.